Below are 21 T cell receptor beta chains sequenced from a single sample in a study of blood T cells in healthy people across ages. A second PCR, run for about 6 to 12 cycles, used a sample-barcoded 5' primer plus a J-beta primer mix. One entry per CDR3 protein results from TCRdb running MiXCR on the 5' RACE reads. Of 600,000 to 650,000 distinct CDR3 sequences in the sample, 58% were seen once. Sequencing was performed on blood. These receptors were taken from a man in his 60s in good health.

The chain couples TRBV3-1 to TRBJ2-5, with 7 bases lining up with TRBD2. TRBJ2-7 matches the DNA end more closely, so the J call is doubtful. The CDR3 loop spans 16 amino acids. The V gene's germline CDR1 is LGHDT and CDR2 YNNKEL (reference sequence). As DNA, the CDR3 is TGTGCCAGCAGCCCTACCCCGGGACTAAGATACTACGAGCAGTACTTC. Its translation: CASSPTPGLRYYEQYF.

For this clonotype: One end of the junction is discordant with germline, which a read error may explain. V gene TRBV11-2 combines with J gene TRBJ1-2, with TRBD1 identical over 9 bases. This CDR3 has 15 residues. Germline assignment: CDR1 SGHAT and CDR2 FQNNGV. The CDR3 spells CASSFDLDRGYDYTF. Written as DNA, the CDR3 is TGTGCCAGCAGCTTCGACCTGGACAGGGGCTATGACTACACCTTC.

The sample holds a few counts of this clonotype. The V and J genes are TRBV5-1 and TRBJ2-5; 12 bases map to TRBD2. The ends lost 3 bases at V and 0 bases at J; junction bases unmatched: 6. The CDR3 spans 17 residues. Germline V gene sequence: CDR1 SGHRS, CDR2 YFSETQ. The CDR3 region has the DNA TGCGCCAGCAGCTGGACCGGGACTAGCGGGTACCAAGAGACCCAGTACTTC. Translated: CASSWTGTSGYQETQYF.

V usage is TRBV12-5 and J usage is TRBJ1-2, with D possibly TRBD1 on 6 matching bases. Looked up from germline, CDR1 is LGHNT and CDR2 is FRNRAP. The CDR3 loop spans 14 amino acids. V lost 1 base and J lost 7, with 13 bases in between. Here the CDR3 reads CASGLGQELSGYTF. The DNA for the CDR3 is TGTGCTAGTGGTTTGGGACAGGAGCTGAGTGGCTACACCTTC.

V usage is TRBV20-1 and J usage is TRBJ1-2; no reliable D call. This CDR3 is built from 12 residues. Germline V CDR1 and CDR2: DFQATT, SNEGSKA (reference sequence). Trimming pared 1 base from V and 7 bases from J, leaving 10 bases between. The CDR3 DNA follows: TGCAGTGCTAGAGCCTTTGCAGGTGGCTACACCTTC. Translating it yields CSARAFAGGYTF.

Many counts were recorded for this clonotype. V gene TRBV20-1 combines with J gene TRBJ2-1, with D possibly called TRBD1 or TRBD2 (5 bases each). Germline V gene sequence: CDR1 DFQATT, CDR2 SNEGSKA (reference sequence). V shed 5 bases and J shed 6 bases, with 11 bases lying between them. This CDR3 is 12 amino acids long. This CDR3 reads CSADGDLNEQFF. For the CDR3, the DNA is TGCAGTGCTGACGGGGACCTCAATGAGCAGTTCTTC.

The CDR3 DNA reads as TGTGCCGTATCAGAGGGCGGGTCCAGTGGCGAGCAGTACTTC. It yields the protein CAVSEGGSSGEQYF. This chain joins TRBV10-3 and TRBJ2-5, with D possibly TRBD2 on 5 matching bases. The better agreement between TRBJ2-7 and the DNA end casts doubt on the J call. Germline CDR1 and CDR2: ENHRY and SYGVKD. The CDR3 is made up of 14 amino acids.

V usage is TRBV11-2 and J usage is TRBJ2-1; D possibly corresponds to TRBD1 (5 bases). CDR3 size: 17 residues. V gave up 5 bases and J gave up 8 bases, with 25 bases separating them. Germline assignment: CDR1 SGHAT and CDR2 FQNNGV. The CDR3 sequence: CASSTRQSRVLVYEQFF. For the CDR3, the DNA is TGTGCCAGCAGCACGCGACAGAGCCGTGTTCTGGTCTATGAGCAGTTCTTC. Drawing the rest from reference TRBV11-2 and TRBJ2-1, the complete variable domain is EAGVAQSPRYKIIEKRQSVAFWCNPISGHATLYWYQQILGQGPKLLIQFQNNGVVDDSQLPKDRFSAERLKGVDSTLKIQPAKLEDSAVYLCASSTRQSRVLVYEQFFGPGTRLTVL.

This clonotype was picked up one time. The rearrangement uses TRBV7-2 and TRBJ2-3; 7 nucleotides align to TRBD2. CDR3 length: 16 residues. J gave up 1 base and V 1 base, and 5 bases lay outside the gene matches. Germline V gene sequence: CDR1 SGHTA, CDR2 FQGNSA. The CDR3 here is CASSLGVGGGTDTQYF. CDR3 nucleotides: TGTGCCAGCAGCTTAGGAGTGGGGGGGGGCACAGATACGCAGTATTTT.

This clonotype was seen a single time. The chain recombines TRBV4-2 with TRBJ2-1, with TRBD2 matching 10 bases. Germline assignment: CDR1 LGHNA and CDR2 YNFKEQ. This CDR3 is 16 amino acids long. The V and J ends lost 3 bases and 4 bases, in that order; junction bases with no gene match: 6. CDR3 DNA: TGTGCCAGCAGCCATCCCGGGACTAGCGTTTACAATGAGCAGTTCTTC. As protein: CASSHPGTSVYNEQFF.

The CDR3 spells CASREGGYEQYF. The DNA of the CDR3 is TGTGCCAGCAGGGAGGGCGGCTACGAGCAGTACTTC. This chain links TRBV2 with TRBJ2-5; D perhaps matches TRBD2 (6 bases). Judging by the DNA end, TRBJ2-7 fits better; the J call may be wrong. CDR3 length: 12 amino acids. Germline CDR1 is SNHLY and CDR2 is FYNNEI.

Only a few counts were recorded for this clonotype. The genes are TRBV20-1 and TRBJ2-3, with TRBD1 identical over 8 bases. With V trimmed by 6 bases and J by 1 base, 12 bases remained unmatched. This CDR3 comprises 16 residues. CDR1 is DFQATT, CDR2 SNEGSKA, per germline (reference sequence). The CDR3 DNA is TGCAGTGCAAGAAGCCCGGGACAGGCCGGCACAGATACGCAGTATTTT. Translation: CSARSPGQAGTDTQYF.

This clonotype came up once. The CDR3 here is CASSRVAGSFYEQYF. DNA of the CDR3: TGTGCCAGCAGCCGGGTGGCAGGGAGTTTCTACGAGCAGTACTTC. The chain recombines TRBV14 with TRBJ2-7; the D call may be TRBD1 or TRBD2 (5 bases each). CDR1 and CDR2 (germline): SGHDN, FVKESK. This CDR3 region has 15 residues. V was cut by 4 bases and J by 3 bases, with 16 bases left in between.

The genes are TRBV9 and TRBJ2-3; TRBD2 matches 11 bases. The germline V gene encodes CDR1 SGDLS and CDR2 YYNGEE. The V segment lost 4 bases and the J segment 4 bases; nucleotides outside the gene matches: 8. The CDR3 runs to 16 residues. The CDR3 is CASSQTTSGGADTQYF. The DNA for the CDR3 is TGTGCCAGCAGCCAGACTACTAGCGGGGGCGCAGATACGCAGTATTTT. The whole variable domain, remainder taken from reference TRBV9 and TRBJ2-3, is DSGVTQTPKHLITATGQRVTLRCSPRSGDLSVYWYQQSLDQGLQFLIQYYNGEERAKGNILERFSAQQFPDLHSELNLSSLELGDSALYFCASSQTTSGGADTQYFGPGTRLTVL.

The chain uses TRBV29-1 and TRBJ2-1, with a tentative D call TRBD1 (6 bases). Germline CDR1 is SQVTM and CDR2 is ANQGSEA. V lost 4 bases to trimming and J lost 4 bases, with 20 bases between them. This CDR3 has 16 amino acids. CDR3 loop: CSVAPQTGSWYNEQFF. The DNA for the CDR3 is TGCAGCGTTGCCCCCCAAACAGGGTCTTGGTACAATGAGCAGTTCTTC.

CDR3 residues: CASSSQVSNQPQHF. The CDR3 DNA reads as TGTGCCAGCAGCTCACAGGTTAGCAATCAGCCCCAGCATTTT. V gene TRBV7-2 combines with J gene TRBJ1-5; TRBD1 might be the D (5 bases). The CDR3 is 14 amino acids. Germline values: CDR1 SGHTA, CDR2 FQGNSA. The V gene lost 4 bases and the J gene lost 0 bases, with 7 bases spanning the gap.

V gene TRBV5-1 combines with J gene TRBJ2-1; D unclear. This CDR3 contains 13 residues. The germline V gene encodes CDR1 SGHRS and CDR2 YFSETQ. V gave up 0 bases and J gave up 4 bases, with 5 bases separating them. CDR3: CASSLEPYNEQFF. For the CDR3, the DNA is TGCGCCAGCAGCTTGGAGCCGTACAATGAGCAGTTCTTC.

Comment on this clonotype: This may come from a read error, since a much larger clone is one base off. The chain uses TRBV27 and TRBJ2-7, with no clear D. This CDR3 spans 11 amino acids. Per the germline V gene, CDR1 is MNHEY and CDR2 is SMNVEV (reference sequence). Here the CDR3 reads CAGSPIYEQYF. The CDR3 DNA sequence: TGTGCCGGCAGTCCTATCTACGAGCAGTACTTC.

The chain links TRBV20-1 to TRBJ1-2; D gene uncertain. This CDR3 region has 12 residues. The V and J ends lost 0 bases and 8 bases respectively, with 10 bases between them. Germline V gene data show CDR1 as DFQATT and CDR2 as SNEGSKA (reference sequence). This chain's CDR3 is CSARDLVGGYTF. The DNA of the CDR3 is TGCAGTGCTAGAGATCTTGTGGGGGGCTACACCTTC.

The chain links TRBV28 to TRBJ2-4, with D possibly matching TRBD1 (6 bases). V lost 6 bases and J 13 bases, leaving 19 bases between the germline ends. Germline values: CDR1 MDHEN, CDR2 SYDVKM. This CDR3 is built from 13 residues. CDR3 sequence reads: CASSSSDLGQQYF. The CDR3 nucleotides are TGTGCCAGCAGCTCCTCGGACCTTGGACAGCAGTACTTC.

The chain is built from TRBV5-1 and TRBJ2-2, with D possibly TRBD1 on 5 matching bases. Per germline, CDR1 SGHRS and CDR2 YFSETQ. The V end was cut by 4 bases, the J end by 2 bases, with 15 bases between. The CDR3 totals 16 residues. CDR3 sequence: CASSESGWTNTGELFF. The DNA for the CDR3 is TGCGCCAGCAGCGAATCAGGGTGGACCAACACCGGGGAGCTGTTTTTT.